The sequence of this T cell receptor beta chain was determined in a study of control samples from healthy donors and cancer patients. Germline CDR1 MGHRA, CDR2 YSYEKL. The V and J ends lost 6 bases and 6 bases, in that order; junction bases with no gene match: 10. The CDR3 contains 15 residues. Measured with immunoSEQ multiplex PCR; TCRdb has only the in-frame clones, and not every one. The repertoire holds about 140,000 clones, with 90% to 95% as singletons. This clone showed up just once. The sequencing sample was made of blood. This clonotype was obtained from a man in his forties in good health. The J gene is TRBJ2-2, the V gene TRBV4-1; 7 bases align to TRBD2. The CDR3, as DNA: TGCGCCAGCAGAACAGGACTAGGCGGGGCCGGGGAGCTGTTTTTT. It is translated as CASRTGLGGAGELFF.